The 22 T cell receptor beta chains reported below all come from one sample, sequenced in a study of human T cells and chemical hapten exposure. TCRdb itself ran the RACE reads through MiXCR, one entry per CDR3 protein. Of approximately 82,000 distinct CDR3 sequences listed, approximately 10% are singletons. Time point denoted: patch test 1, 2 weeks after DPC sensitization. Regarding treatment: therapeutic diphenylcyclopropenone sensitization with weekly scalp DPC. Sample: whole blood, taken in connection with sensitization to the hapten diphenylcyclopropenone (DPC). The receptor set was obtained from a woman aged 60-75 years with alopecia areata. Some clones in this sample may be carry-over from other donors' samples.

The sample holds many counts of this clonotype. CDR3 coding DNA: TGTGCCAGCAGCCAAGATTCCCGGACATATTCTGAGCAGTTCTTC. Its protein product is CASSQDSRTYSEQFF. The chain links TRBV3-1 to TRBJ2-1; perhaps TRBD1 as D (5 bases). This CDR3 comprises 15 residues. Germline V gene sequence: CDR1 LGHDT, CDR2 YNNKEL (reference sequence). The ends were cut back, 0 bases at V and 9 bases at J, with 15 bases in the middle.

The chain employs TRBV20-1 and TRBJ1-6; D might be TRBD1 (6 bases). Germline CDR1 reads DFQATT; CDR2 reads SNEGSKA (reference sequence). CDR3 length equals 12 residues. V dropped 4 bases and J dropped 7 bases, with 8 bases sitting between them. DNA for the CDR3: TGCAGTGCTATCAGGGGAAATTCACCCCTCCACTTT. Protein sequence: CSAIRGNSPLHF.

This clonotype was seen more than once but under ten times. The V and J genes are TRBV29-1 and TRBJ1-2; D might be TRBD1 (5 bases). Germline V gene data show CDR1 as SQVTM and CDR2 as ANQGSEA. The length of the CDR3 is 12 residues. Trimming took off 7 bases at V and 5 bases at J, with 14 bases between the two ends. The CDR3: CSAEGAAYGYTF. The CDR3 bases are TGCAGCGCCGAAGGGGCAGCATATGGCTACACCTTC.

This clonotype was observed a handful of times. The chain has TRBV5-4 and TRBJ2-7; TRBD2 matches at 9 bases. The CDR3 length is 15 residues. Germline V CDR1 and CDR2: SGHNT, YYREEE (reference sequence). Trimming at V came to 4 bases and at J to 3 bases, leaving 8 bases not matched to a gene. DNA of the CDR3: TGTGCCAGCAGCACGTTTAGCGGGGGTGACTACGAGCAGTACTTC. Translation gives CASSTFSGGDYEQYF.

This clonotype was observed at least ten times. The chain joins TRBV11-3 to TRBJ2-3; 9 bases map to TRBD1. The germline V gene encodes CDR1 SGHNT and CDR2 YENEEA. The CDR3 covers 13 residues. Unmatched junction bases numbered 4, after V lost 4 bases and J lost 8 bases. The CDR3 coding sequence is TGTGCCAGCAGCTCCGGACAGGGGACTACGCAGTATTTT. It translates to CASSSGQGTTQYF.

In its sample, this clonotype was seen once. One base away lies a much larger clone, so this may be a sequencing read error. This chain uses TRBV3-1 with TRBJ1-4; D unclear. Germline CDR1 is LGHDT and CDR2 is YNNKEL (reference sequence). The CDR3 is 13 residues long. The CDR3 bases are TGTGCCAGCTGCCAATACGAAGGGGAAAAACTGTTTTTT. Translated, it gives CASCQYEGEKLFF.

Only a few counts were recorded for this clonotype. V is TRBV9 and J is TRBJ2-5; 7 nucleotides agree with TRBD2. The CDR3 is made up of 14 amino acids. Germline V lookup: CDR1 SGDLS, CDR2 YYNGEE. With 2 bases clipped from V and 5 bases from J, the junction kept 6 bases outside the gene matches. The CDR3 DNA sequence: TGTGCCAGCAGCGTGAGCGGGGTGTTTGAGACCCAGTACTTC. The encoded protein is CASSVSGVFETQYF.

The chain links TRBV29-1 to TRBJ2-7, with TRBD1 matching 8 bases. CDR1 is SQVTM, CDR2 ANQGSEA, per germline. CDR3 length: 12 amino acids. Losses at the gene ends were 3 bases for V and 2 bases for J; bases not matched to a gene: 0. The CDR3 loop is CSVEGQAYEQYF. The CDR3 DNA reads TGCAGCGTTGAGGGACAGGCCTACGAGCAGTACTTC.

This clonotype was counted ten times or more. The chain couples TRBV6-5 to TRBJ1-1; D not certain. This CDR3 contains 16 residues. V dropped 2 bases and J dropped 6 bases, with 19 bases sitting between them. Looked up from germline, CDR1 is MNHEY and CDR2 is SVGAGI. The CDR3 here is CASSYVGSILRAEAFF. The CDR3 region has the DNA TGTGCCAGCAGTTACGTGGGAAGTATACTTCGAGCTGAAGCTTTCTTT.

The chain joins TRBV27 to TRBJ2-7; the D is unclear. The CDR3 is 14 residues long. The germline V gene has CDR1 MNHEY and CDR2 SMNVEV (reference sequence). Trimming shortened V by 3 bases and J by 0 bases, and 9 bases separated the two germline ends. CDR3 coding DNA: TGTGCCAGCAGTTTGTTTCAGAGCTCCTACGAGCAGTACTTC. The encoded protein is CASSLFQSSYEQYF.

The CDR3 region has the DNA TGTGCCAGCTCACAATTTGGACAGGCTTCGACGAGCTCTGGAAACACCATATATTTT. It yields the protein CASSQFGQASTSSGNTIYF. The chain links TRBV18 to TRBJ1-3, with 7 nucleotides matching TRBD1. V gave up 4 bases and J gave up 0 bases; unmatched junction bases: 15. CDR1 is KGHSH and CDR2 is LQKENI in the germline V gene. The CDR3 has 19 residues.

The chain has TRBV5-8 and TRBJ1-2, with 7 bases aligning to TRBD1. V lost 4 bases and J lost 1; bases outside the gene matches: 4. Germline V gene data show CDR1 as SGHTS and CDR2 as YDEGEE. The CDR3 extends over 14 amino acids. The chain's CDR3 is CASSRGQINYGYTF. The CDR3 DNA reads TGTGCCAGCAGCCGGGGACAGATTAACTATGGCTACACCTTC.

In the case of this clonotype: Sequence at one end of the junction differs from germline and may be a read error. CDR3 amino acids: CASSQEGLRRETQYF. DNA of the CDR3: TGTGCCAGCAGTCAAGAGGGTCTTAGAAGAGAGACCCAGTACTTC. The V gene is TRBV3-1, the J gene TRBJ2-5, with D possibly TRBD2 on 5 matching bases. The CDR3 length is 15 residues. Germline V gene sequence: CDR1 LGHDT, CDR2 YNNKEL (reference sequence).

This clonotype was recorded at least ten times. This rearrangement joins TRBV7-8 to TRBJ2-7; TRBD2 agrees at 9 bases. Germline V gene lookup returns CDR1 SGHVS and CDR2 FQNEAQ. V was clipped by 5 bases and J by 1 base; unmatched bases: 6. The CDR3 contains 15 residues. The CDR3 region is CASSRAGGVSYEQYF. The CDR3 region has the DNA TGTGCCAGCAGCCGCGCGGGGGGGGTTTCCTACGAGCAGTACTTC.

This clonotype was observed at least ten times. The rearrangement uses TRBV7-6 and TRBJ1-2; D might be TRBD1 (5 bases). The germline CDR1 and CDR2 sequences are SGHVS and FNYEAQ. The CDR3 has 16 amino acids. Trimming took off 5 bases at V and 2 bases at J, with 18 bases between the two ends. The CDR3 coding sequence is TGTGCCAGCAGCGAAACTGGACACTCGTTAAACTATGGCTACACCTTC. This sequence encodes CASSETGHSLNYGYTF.

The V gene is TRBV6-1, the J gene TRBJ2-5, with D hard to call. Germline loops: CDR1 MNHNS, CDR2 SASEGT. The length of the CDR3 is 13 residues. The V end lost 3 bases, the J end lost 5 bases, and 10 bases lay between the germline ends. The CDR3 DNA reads TGTGCCAGCAGTGACGATGGTACGGAGACCCAGTACTTC. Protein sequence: CASSDDGTETQYF.

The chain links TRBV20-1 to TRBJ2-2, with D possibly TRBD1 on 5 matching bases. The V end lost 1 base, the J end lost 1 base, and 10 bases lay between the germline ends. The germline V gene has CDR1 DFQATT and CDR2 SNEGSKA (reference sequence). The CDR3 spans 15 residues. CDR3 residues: CSARGGRENTGELFF. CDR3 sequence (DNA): TGCAGTGCTAGAGGGGGCAGGGAGAACACCGGGGAGCTGTTTTTT.

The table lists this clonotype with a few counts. The CDR3 loop reads CASSEGEYPRGELFF. In nucleotides, the CDR3 is TGTGCCAGCAGCGAGGGGGAATACCCTCGCGGGGAGCTGTTTTTT. The chain employs TRBV7-9 and TRBJ2-2; D is perhaps TRBD1 (6 bases). This CDR3 is built from 15 residues. V lost 5 bases to trimming and J lost 7 bases, with 17 bases between them. Germline CDR1 is SEHNR and CDR2 is FQNEAQ (reference sequence).

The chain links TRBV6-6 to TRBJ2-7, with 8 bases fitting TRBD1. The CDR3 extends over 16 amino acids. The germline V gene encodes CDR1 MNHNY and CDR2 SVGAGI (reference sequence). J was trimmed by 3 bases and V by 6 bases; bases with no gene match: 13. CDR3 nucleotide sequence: TGTGCCAGCAGCTATGGACAGGGAGAAGAGTACTACGAGCAGTACTTC. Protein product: CASSYGQGEEYYEQYF.

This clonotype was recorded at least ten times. In DNA form, the CDR3 reads TGTGCCAGCAGCTCAAAACAGGGTACAGATACGCAGTATTTT. Amino acid sequence: CASSSKQGTDTQYF. The chain links TRBV11-2 to TRBJ2-3, with D possibly matching TRBD1 (6 bases). With 4 bases removed from V and 3 bases from J, the gap between germline ends came to 11 bases. Germline V gene lookup returns CDR1 SGHAT and CDR2 FQNNGV. The CDR3 is 14 residues long.

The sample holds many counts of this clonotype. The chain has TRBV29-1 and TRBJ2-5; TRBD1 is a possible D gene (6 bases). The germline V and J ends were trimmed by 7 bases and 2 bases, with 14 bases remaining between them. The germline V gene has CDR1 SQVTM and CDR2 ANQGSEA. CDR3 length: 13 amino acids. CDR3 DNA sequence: TGCAGCGCCCGACCAGGGACACAAGAGACCCAGTACTTC. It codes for CSARPGTQETQYF.

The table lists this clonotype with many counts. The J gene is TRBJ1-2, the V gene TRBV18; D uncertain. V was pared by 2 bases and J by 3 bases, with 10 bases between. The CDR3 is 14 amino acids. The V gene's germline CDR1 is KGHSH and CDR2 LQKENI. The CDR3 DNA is TGTGCCAGCTCACCAGGGCAGGCGGACTATGGCTACACCTTC. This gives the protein CASSPGQADYGYTF.